Presented here are 24 T cell receptor beta chains from one specimen sequenced in a study of shared clonotypes between healthy human individuals (TCRdb year 2020). Library generation was performed with the immunoSEQ multiplex PCR assay. The table comes from immuneACCESS by way of TCRdb, which keeps in-frame sequences with V and J called. Part of the clones is missing from these tables; in studies checked, under half for an unresolved V gene and the rest for unknown reasons. The sample table shows some 2.1 million clones, and roughly 96% are seen once. Roughly 0.13% of the sample lies in the top ten. Sequences were obtained from naive CD4+ T cells sorted from blood. The intended sense of this specimen's cell subset or site label: CD45RA+ positively selected. The receptors stem from a young man in good health.

This chain uses TRBV5-1 with TRBJ1-1; no clear D. Germline-derived CDR1 and CDR2 are SGHRS and YFSETQ. CDR3 length: 14 residues. The V gene lost 0 bases and the J gene lost 5 bases, with 11 bases spanning the gap. Here the CDR3 reads CASSLVLQGTEAFF. CDR3 in DNA: TGCGCCAGCAGCTTGGTTTTGCAAGGAACTGAAGCTTTCTTT.

V gene TRBV6-1 combines with J gene TRBJ2-7; D not resolved. Trimming took off 7 bases at V and 2 bases at J, with 15 bases between the two ends. Germline CDR1 is MNHNS and CDR2 is SASEGT. This CDR3 has 14 residues. The CDR3 is CASTSEGPPYEQYF. CDR3 coding DNA: TGTGCCAGCACCTCTGAAGGGCCCCCCTACGAGCAGTACTTC.

The chain is built from TRBV5-4 and TRBJ2-5; 8 nucleotides align to TRBD2. From germline, CDR1 is SGHNT and CDR2 YYREEE (reference sequence). The junction had 3 bases not matched to a gene; V was cut back by 4 bases and J by 1 base. The CDR3 runs 14 residues. Here the CDR3 reads CASSRSGGQETQYF. The CDR3 nucleotides are TGTGCCAGCAGCCGCAGCGGGGGCCAAGAGACCCAGTACTTC.

The chain has TRBV9 and TRBJ2-5; D uncertain. CDR1 is SGDLS, CDR2 YYNGEE, per germline. V was pared by 10 bases and J by 7 bases, with 23 bases between. This CDR3 has 14 amino acids. CDR3 coding DNA: TGTGCCTTGCCCCCAATGGCAGGCTATGGGACCCAGTACTTC. Protein: CALPPMAGYGTQYF.

This clone is a singleton in its sample. The chain combines TRBV7-8 with TRBJ2-1; D may correspond to TRBD1 or TRBD2 (5 bases each). The CDR3 totals 15 residues. CDR1 is SGHVS, CDR2 FQNEAQ, per germline. Between the trimmed V and J ends, which lost 3 bases and 6 bases, there was a span of 15 bases. CDR3 DNA: TGTGCCAGCAGCTTCCCCGGGACCGTTTTCAATGAGCAGTTCTTC. Translating gives CASSFPGTVFNEQFF.

On this clone: Other DNA sequences in the same sample also yield this CDR3. The CDR3, as DNA: TGTGCCAGCAGCTTGGTGGGGGGTTACGAGCAGTACTTC. It codes for CASSLVGGYEQYF. This sequence joins TRBV5-4 and TRBJ2-7; D is possibly TRBD2 (6 bases). The CDR3 covers 13 residues. Germline loops: CDR1 SGHNT, CDR2 YYREEE (reference sequence). Trimming removed 0 bases at V and 4 bases at J, with 8 bases between. The full variable domain, with the rest looked up from reference TRBV5-4 and TRBJ2-7, is ETGVTQSPTHLIKTRGQQVTLRCSSQSGHNTVSWYQQALGQGPQFIFQYYREEENGRGNFPPRFSGLQFPNYSSELNVNALELDDSALYLCASSLVGGYEQYFGPGTRLTVT.

This rearrangement joins TRBV28 to TRBJ2-1; 8 bases are shared with TRBD2. The CDR3 has 14 residues. The V gene's germline CDR1 is MDHEN and CDR2 SYDVKM. Losses at the gene ends were 7 bases for V and 6 bases for J; bases not matched to a gene: 8. For the CDR3, the DNA is TGTGCCAGCACCCCGGGGGGGCCCGGCAATGAGCAGTTCTTC. Translation: CASTPGGPGNEQFF.

The V and J genes are TRBV30 and TRBJ2-5; 10 nucleotides align to TRBD2. CDR1 GTSNPN and CDR2 SVGIG come from the germline V gene (reference sequence). The CDR3 extends over 15 amino acids. V gave up 3 bases and J gave up 7 bases; unmatched junction bases: 11. The CDR3 protein is CAWSPDLAGAPTQYF. The CDR3 nucleotides are TGTGCCTGGAGCCCCGATCTAGCGGGGGCCCCGACCCAGTACTTC.

The chain joins TRBV6-5 to TRBJ2-5; D unclear. CDR1 and CDR2 (germline): MNHEY, SVGAGI. The V and J ends lost 0 bases and 5 bases respectively, with 7 bases between them. The CDR3 runs to 13 residues. CDR3 amino acids: CASSYSVWETQYF. For the CDR3, the DNA is TGTGCCAGCAGTTACTCGGTGTGGGAGACCCAGTACTTC.

The chain recombines TRBV27 with TRBJ2-3; 7 bases line up with TRBD2. Germline V CDR1 and CDR2: MNHEY, SMNVEV (reference sequence). The CDR3 runs to 15 residues. J was trimmed by 4 bases and V by 2 bases; bases with no gene match: 6. In nucleotides, the CDR3 is TGTGCCAGCAGTTTAGGAGGAGGGAGGGCAGATACGCAGTATTTT. Amino acids: CASSLGGGRADTQYF.

Concerning this clone: One junction end disagrees with the germline gene, perhaps due to a read error. This rearrangement joins TRBV7-7 to TRBJ1-5; D is ambiguous. The CDR3 runs to 15 residues. CDR1 SSHAT and CDR2 FNYEAQ come from the germline V gene (reference sequence). CDR3 DNA: TGTGCTAGCAGCCGTAAGGCCGACCCCTGCCAGCCCCAGCATTTT. As protein: CASSRKADPCQPQHF.

This clone was picked up one time. The same CDR3 is also encoded by other DNA sequences in this sample. The chain carries TRBV30 and TRBJ1-5; D may be TRBD1 (5 bases). This CDR3 is 13 amino acids long. Germline lookup yields CDR1 GTSNPN and CDR2 SVGIG (reference sequence). V lost 1 base, J lost 2 bases, and 6 bases lay in between. The CDR3 DNA follows: TGTGCCTGGAGTGGGGGGGGCAATCAGCCCCAGCATTTT. It is translated as CAWSGGGNQPQHF.

This rearrangement joins TRBV2 to TRBJ1-1, with unresolved D. The CDR3 runs 13 residues. From germline, CDR1 is SNHLY and CDR2 FYNNEI. The ends were cut back, 1 base at V and 4 bases at J, with 7 bases in the middle. CDR3 sequence reads: CASSEGLGTEAFF. DNA of the CDR3: TGTGCCAGCAGTGAAGGGTTGGGCACTGAAGCTTTCTTT.

V usage is TRBV5-1 and J usage is TRBJ2-3; D is perhaps TRBD1 (6 bases). The V gene's germline CDR1 is SGHRS and CDR2 YFSETQ. This CDR3 has 14 residues. The V end lost 4 bases, the J end lost 4 bases, and 13 bases lay between the germline ends. The CDR3 reads CASSERTVADTQYF. The CDR3, as DNA: TGCGCCAGCAGCGAACGGACAGTCGCAGATACGCAGTATTTT.

The chain joins TRBV6-6 to TRBJ2-7, with a weak D call TRBD2 (6 bases). Trimming took 2 bases from V and 6 from J, leaving 11 bases between them. The CDR3 contains 13 residues. Germline loops: CDR1 MNHNY, CDR2 SVGAGI (reference sequence). The CDR3 nucleotides are TGTGCCAGCAGTTACGGGGGGTTCGGCGAGCAGTACTTC. Encoded protein: CASSYGGFGEQYF.

V gene TRBV30 combines with J gene TRBJ1-6; tentative D call: TRBD1 (6 bases). The V and J ends lost 2 bases and 9 bases respectively, with 14 bases between them. CDR1 and CDR2 (germline): GTSNPN, SVGIG (reference sequence). CDR3 length equals 14 residues. CDR3 sequence reads: CAWSFQGRISPLHF. CDR3 nucleotide sequence: TGTGCCTGGAGTTTCCAGGGGAGGATTTCACCCCTCCACTTT.

Concerning this clone: A much larger clone differs from this one at a single base, so this may be a read error. J is TRBJ2-7 and V is TRBV27; 11 bases align to TRBD1. The germline gives CDR1 MNHEY, CDR2 SMNVEV (reference sequence). V lost 2 bases, J lost 2 bases, and 2 bases stayed unmatched. The CDR3 has 15 residues. CDR3 protein: CASSLPGQGAYEQYF. The DNA of the CDR3 is TGTGCCAGCAGTTTACCGGGACAGGGGGCCTACGAGCAGTACTTC.

The chain couples TRBV30 to TRBJ1-3; D is ambiguous. Trimming took off 2 bases at V and 0 bases at J, with 14 bases between the two ends. The CDR3 contains 16 residues. Germline-derived CDR1 and CDR2 are GTSNPN and SVGIG (reference sequence). Here the CDR3 DNA reads TGTGCCTGGAGTCTTGTCGGCGGACTCTCTGGAAACACCATATATTTT. This gives the protein CAWSLVGGLSGNTIYF.

The chain recombines TRBV6-1 with TRBJ2-2, with D unclear. Germline assignment: CDR1 MNHNS and CDR2 SASEGT. V lost 6 bases, J lost 2 bases, and 10 bases lay in between. CDR3 length equals 14 residues. CDR3 loop: CASRGLVNTGELFF. In DNA, the CDR3 is TGTGCCAGCAGAGGGCTGGTTAACACCGGGGAGCTGTTTTTT.

The rearrangement joins TRBV18 to TRBJ2-5; no clear D. V was shortened by 0 bases and J by 2 bases, with 13 bases between the two germline ends. CDR1 is KGHSH, CDR2 LQKENI, per germline. The CDR3 spans 16 residues. CDR3 in amino acids: CASSPPNRAEQETQYF. The CDR3 DNA is TGTGCCAGCTCACCACCTAATCGGGCGGAGCAAGAGACCCAGTACTTC.

V usage is TRBV6-1 and J usage is TRBJ2-1; TRBD2 might be the D (6 bases). The CDR3 totals 13 residues. Germline CDR1 MNHNS, CDR2 SASEGT. V lost 2 bases to trimming and J lost 15 bases, with 17 bases between them. CDR3 region: CASSEKEGVGAFF. CDR3 DNA sequence: TGTGCCAGCAGTGAAAAGGAGGGAGTTGGGGCGTTCTTC.

This clone appeared a few times. At the DNA level, this CDR3 is encoded by other sequences in the same sample as well. This chain uses TRBV7-9 with TRBJ1-1; no clear D gene. The CDR3 covers 14 residues. Trimming pared 3 bases from V and 1 base from J, leaving 9 bases between. The V gene's germline CDR1 is SEHNR and CDR2 FQNEAQ (reference sequence). As DNA, the CDR3 is TGTGCCAGCAGCTTGGGTACGGCGAACACTGAAGCTTTCTTT. This codes for CASSLGTANTEAFF.

This clone was counted once. This chain joins TRBV11-3 and TRBJ1-1, with D unresolved. CDR3 length: 14 residues. Germline loops: CDR1 SGHNT, CDR2 YENEEA. V was cut by 0 bases and J by 0 bases, with 5 bases left in between. The CDR3 region has the DNA TGTGCCAGCAGCTTAGACGCACTGAACACTGAAGCTTTCTTT. It is translated as CASSLDALNTEAFF.

V is TRBV6-5 and J is TRBJ1-6, with TRBD1 matching over 9 bases. This CDR3 is 14 amino acids long. J was trimmed by 9 bases and V by 6 bases; bases with no gene match: 6. CDR1 is MNHEY and CDR2 is SVGAGI in the germline V gene. Here the CDR3 DNA reads TGTGCCAGCAGCCGGACAGGGGATCGTTCACCCCTCCACTTT. It yields the protein CASSRTGDRSPLHF.